Following are 23 T cell receptor beta chains from one sample sequenced in a study of blood T cell repertoires in COVID-19. Only in-frame clones appear in the TCRdb table, and some are missing; sequencing was by immunoSEQ multiplex PCR. This repertoire shows about 300,000 clones, about nine tenths found once; its top ten account for 10%. The source material was PBMCs or T cells enriched from blood (not recorded which). Receptors originate from a young woman who had recovered from COVID-19.

The gene calls are TRBV5-3 and TRBJ2-1; D might be TRBD1 (6 bases). TRBV5-3 has ORF status, its function being uncertain. Trimming pared 4 bases from V and 1 base from J, leaving 15 bases between. The CDR3 is made up of 16 amino acids. In nucleotides, the CDR3 is TGTGCCAGAAGCGCCCGGGGACATGAATCCTACAATGAGCAGTTCTTC. It codes for CARSARGHESYNEQFF.

This clone was seen a handful of times. The CDR3 DNA reads as TGTGCCAGTACCTTTGGACTAGCGAAGTACGAGCAGTACTTC. It is translated as CASTFGLAKYEQYF. The chain links TRBV6-6 to TRBJ2-7; 9 bases are shared with TRBD2. Germline assignment: CDR1 MNHNY and CDR2 SVGAGI (reference sequence). V lost 9 bases and J lost 4; bases outside the gene matches: 10. This CDR3 is 14 amino acids long.

The chain carries TRBV7-2 and TRBJ2-7, with TRBD2 matching 11 bases. CDR1 and CDR2 (germline): SGHTA, FQGNSA. The V and J ends lost 5 bases and 1 base, in that order; junction bases with no gene match: 7. This CDR3 region has 16 residues. The CDR3 DNA is TGTGCCAGCAGCCAAAGAGGGACTAGCGGTTCCTACGAGCAGTACTTC. It yields the protein CASSQRGTSGSYEQYF.

This chain connects TRBV9 to TRBJ1-2; TRBD1 agrees at 9 bases. V dropped 0 bases and J dropped 13; count of bases not matched to a gene: 10. There are 14 residues in the CDR3. Germline CDR1 SGDLS, CDR2 YYNGEE. The CDR3 here is CASSVDGSDRGITF. CDR3 DNA sequence: TGTGCCAGCAGCGTAGATGGCTCGGACAGGGGTATCACCTTC.

This clone showed up just a few times. This chain links TRBV6-5 with TRBJ2-7; no clear D. Germline V gene data show CDR1 as MNHEY and CDR2 as SVGAGI. The V end was cut by 0 bases, the J end by 0 bases, with 12 bases between. The CDR3 length is 16 residues. In nucleotides, the CDR3 is TGTGCCAGCAGTTACTCGGCGTGGCGGTCCTCCTACGAGCAGTACTTC. Its translation: CASSYSAWRSSYEQYF.

The chain links TRBV18 to TRBJ1-6; D is unresolved. CDR3 size: 14 residues. Germline V CDR1 and CDR2: KGHSH, LQKENI. Trimming removed 2 bases from V and 7 bases from J, with 9 bases in between. CDR3 loop: CASSPEGNNSPLHF. CDR3 nucleotides: TGTGCCAGCTCACCAGAGGGAAACAATTCACCCCTCCACTTT.

This chain joins TRBV6-1 and TRBJ1-3, with a possible D match to TRBD1 (5 bases). CDR3 length equals 16 residues. Germline CDR1 MNHNS, CDR2 SASEGT. V was trimmed by 1 base and J by 0 bases, leaving 10 bases between them. The CDR3 region is CASSEGQLFSGNTIYF. The DNA of the CDR3 is TGTGCCAGCAGTGAAGGACAGCTATTCTCTGGAAACACCATATATTTT.

The rearrangement links TRBV9 to TRBJ2-1; tentative D call: TRBD2 (5 bases). Germline V gives CDR1 SGDLS, CDR2 YYNGEE. The CDR3 runs to 14 residues. V lost 0 bases and J 6 bases, leaving 10 bases between the germline ends. In DNA form, the CDR3 reads TGTGCCAGCAGCGTAGGGGGTCTAGCCAATGAGCAGTTCTTC. Translated, it gives CASSVGGLANEQFF.

This clone was seen more than once but under ten times. The V and J genes are TRBV5-6 and TRBJ2-2, with TRBD2 identical over 8 bases. This CDR3 comprises 16 residues. CDR1 is SGHDT, CDR2 YYEEEE, per germline. J lost 6 bases, V lost 4 bases, and 11 bases had no gene match. The CDR3: CASSPGGAGIPGELFF. In DNA form, the CDR3 reads TGTGCCAGCAGCCCGGGAGGGGCAGGGATTCCCGGGGAGCTGTTTTTT.

The V call is TRBV29-1, the J call TRBJ1-2, with TRBD1 as a possible D gene (5 bases). Germline-derived CDR1 and CDR2 are SQVTM and ANQGSEA. The V and J ends lost 5 bases and 5 bases respectively, with 12 bases between them. The CDR3 sequence is 12 residues long. The CDR3 is CSVSQGEYGYTF. The DNA for the CDR3 is TGCAGCGTTAGCCAGGGCGAGTATGGCTACACCTTC.

CDR3 in DNA: TGTGCCAGCAGCTTAAGAAAACCGGGACTAGCGGGGGGGCCGTCAGATACGCAGTATTTT. It yields the protein CASSLRKPGLAGGPSDTQYF. This chain links TRBV7-3 with TRBJ2-3; TRBD2 aligns across 16 bases. Trimming removed 1 base from V and 4 bases from J; junction bases left unmatched: 11. Germline values: CDR1 SGHTA, CDR2 FQGTGA. This CDR3 contains 20 residues.

This clone was detected only once. The CDR3: CSVERQGGEKLFF. In nucleotides, the CDR3 is TGCAGCGTTGAAAGGCAGGGTGGTGAAAAACTGTTTTTT. The chain joins TRBV29-1 to TRBJ1-4; maybe TRBD1 (5 bases). V lost 2 bases to trimming and J lost 7 bases, with 11 bases between them. Per germline, CDR1 SQVTM and CDR2 ANQGSEA. CDR3 length: 13 amino acids.

The DNA of the CDR3 is TGTGCCAGCAGCCCCGGACTAGCGGGAGTCCAAGAGACCCAGTACTTC. Residues: CASSPGLAGVQETQYF. This chain connects TRBV14 to TRBJ2-5, with TRBD2 matching 13 bases. Trimming at V came to 4 bases and at J to 1 base, leaving 3 bases not matched to a gene. Germline values: CDR1 SGHDN, CDR2 FVKESK. The CDR3 totals 16 residues.

This chain's CDR3 is CATRQGYNQPQHF. The CDR3 region has the DNA TGTGCCACCAGACAGGGGTACAATCAGCCCCAGCATTTT. The V gene is TRBV24-1, the J gene TRBJ1-5, with 7 bases that match TRBD1. Germline CDR1 reads KGHDR; CDR2 reads SFDVKD. The CDR3 contains 13 residues. With 7 bases clipped from V and 3 bases from J, the junction kept 2 bases outside the gene matches.

The chain carries TRBV6-6 and TRBJ1-6; D is undetermined. Germline V CDR1 and CDR2: MNHNY, SVGAGI (reference sequence). The CDR3 runs to 15 residues. V was pared by 2 bases and J by 8 bases, with 13 bases between. The CDR3 DNA reads TGTGCCAGCAGTTACGAAAGTACGGTGGATTCACCCCTCCACTTT. Amino acid sequence: CASSYESTVDSPLHF.

The chain joins TRBV4-1 to TRBJ2-1; 10 nucleotides agree with TRBD1. J gave up 8 bases and V 1 base, and 8 bases lay outside the gene matches. Germline loops: CDR1 MGHRA, CDR2 YSYEKL. CDR3 length equals 16 residues. The CDR3 nucleotides are TGCGCCAGCAGCCAAGGGGACAGGGGAGGGTTCTATGAGCAGTTCTTC. It codes for CASSQGDRGGFYEQFF.

The rearrangement links TRBV15 to TRBJ1-2; D may be TRBD1 (5 bases). The CDR3 covers 14 residues. The V gene's germline CDR1 is LNHNV and CDR2 YYDKDF (reference sequence). V dropped 4 bases and J dropped 6 bases, with 15 bases sitting between them. CDR3 residues: CATSKRGPRDGYTF. For the CDR3, the DNA is TGTGCCACCAGCAAGCGGGGACCCCGGGATGGCTACACCTTC.

The sample holds one count of this clone. This chain connects TRBV3-1 (or the pseudogene TRBV3-2) to TRBJ2-5, with a weak D call TRBD2 (6 bases). Looked up from germline, CDR1 is LGHDT and CDR2 is YNNKEL (reference sequence). V was cut by 2 bases and J by 9 bases, with 13 bases left in between. The CDR3 runs to 13 residues. This CDR3 is CASSQRGEQAQYF. DNA for the CDR3: TGTGCCAGCAGCCAACGCGGGGAGCAGGCCCAGTACTTC.

The rearrangement uses TRBV30 and TRBJ1-1; 8 bases line up with TRBD1. J gave up 2 bases and V 2 bases, and 4 bases lay outside the gene matches. The CDR3 sequence is 14 residues long. CDR1 is GTSNPN and CDR2 is SVGIG in the germline V gene (reference sequence). The CDR3 DNA follows: TGTGCCTGGAGTACCACAGGGGGTAACACTGAAGCTTTCTTT. As protein: CAWSTTGGNTEAFF.

This sequence joins TRBV28 and TRBJ1-5; possible D gene TRBD1, 5 bases. V gave up 6 bases and J gave up 0 bases, with 12 bases separating them. CDR3 length: 15 amino acids. Germline V gives CDR1 MDHEN, CDR2 SYDVKM. As DNA, the CDR3 is TGTGCCAGCAGGCTTGGGGGGTATAGCAATCAGCCCCAGCATTTT. Protein sequence: CASRLGGYSNQPQHF.

This clone has more than one count but fewer than ten. V is TRBV7-9 and J is TRBJ2-7; TRBD2 agrees at 10 bases. Per germline, CDR1 SEHNR and CDR2 FQNEAQ (reference sequence). This CDR3 comprises 14 residues. After removal of 2 bases from V and 6 bases from J, the junction contained 4 bases not matched to a gene. CDR3 coding DNA: TGTGCCAGCAGCTTAACTAGCGGGACTGTCGAGCAGTACTTC. Amino acid sequence: CASSLTSGTVEQYF.

The V and J genes are TRBV4-1 and TRBJ2-7, with D possibly matching TRBD2 (5 bases). The CDR3 runs to 17 residues. CDR1 MGHRA and CDR2 YSYEKL come from the germline V gene. V shed 0 bases and J shed 3 bases, with 18 bases lying between them. CDR3 sequence: CASSQDRWERAYYEQYF. The CDR3 region has the DNA TGCGCCAGCAGCCAAGATCGTTGGGAGAGGGCCTACTACGAGCAGTACTTC.

The V gene is TRBV7-2, the J gene TRBJ2-1; TRBD2 matches 7 bases. The V segment lost 5 bases and the J segment 2 bases; nucleotides outside the gene matches: 6. The CDR3 consists of 15 residues. Germline lookup yields CDR1 SGHTA and CDR2 FQGNSA. The CDR3 is CASSPTAGAYNEQFF. CDR3 nucleotides: TGTGCCAGCAGCCCTACCGCGGGGGCCTACAATGAGCAGTTCTTC.